The rows below give T cell receptor beta chains drawn from one sample of a study of vaccination and CD4 T cells after COVID-19. From the PCR reads, TCRdb called clonotypes with MiXCR, one entry per CDR3 protein. Of some 15,000 distinct CDR3 sequences listed, 45% to 65% are singletons. These receptors' antigens are unknown. Sequenced sample: CD4+ T cells from blood, cultured in vitro. These receptors originate from a human donor who had recovered from COVID-19. CDR3s leave out the opening cysteine and the closing phenylalanine or tryptophan.

cdr3_aa: ASSAGLAGVVVQY
cdr3_length: 13
j_call: TRBJ2-4
v_call: TRBV6-1

cdr3_aa: ASNSLDRTEGYT
cdr3_length: 12
j_call: TRBJ1-2
v_call: TRBV30

cdr3_aa: AISGTGGWMNTEAF
cdr3_length: 14
j_call: TRBJ1-1
v_call: TRBV10-3

cdr3_aa: SVATGSGEQF
cdr3_length: 10
j_call: TRBJ2-1
v_call: TRBV29-1

cdr3_aa: ASSPYGQMNTEAF
cdr3_length: 13
j_call: TRBJ1-1
v_call: TRBV18

cdr3_aa: SARTSGRGYEQF
cdr3_length: 12
j_call: TRBJ2-1
v_call: TRBV20-1

cdr3_aa: ASSWTSGGTAGTQY
cdr3_length: 14
j_call: TRBJ2-3
v_call: TRBV5-1

cdr3_aa: ATSRDRGFGNQPQH
cdr3_length: 14
j_call: TRBJ1-5
v_call: TRBV15

cdr3_aa: ATSRGEGSYGYT
cdr3_length: 12
j_call: TRBJ1-2
v_call: TRBV15

cdr3_aa: ASSLLRQHSGNTIY
cdr3_length: 14
j_call: TRBJ1-3
v_call: TRBV19

cdr3_aa: ASSLRGTDTDTQY
cdr3_length: 13
j_call: TRBJ2-3
v_call: TRBV11-3

cdr3_aa: AWGVTRGTDTQY
cdr3_length: 12
j_call: TRBJ2-3
v_call: TRBV30

cdr3_aa: SAATGNTGELF
cdr3_length: 11
j_call: TRBJ2-2
v_call: TRBV20-1

cdr3_aa: ASSSRQGRQPQH
cdr3_length: 12
j_call: TRBJ1-5
v_call: TRBV12-3/TRBV12-4

cdr3_aa: SAKPGLAYNEQF
cdr3_length: 12
j_call: TRBJ2-1
v_call: TRBV20-1

cdr3_aa: ASSYSRGAVQPQH
cdr3_length: 13
j_call: TRBJ1-5
v_call: TRBV6-5

cdr3_aa: ASNIQGNYGYT
cdr3_length: 11
j_call: TRBJ1-2
v_call: TRBV2

cdr3_aa: ASSRTGTVEETQY
cdr3_length: 13
j_call: TRBJ2-5
v_call: TRBV7-2

cdr3_aa: ASSQGAGNNQPQH
cdr3_length: 13
j_call: TRBJ1-5
v_call: TRBV3-1

cdr3_aa: ASSEALLFIDTQY
cdr3_length: 13
j_call: TRBJ2-3
v_call: TRBV6-1

cdr3_aa: ASSPNKGTRDYEQY
cdr3_length: 14
j_call: TRBJ2-7
v_call: TRBV21-1

cdr3_aa: SALDRGSNTIY
cdr3_length: 11
j_call: TRBJ1-3
v_call: TRBV20-1

cdr3_aa: ASSSETSGRETQY
cdr3_length: 13
j_call: TRBJ2-5
v_call: TRBV27

cdr3_aa: SAPSPSQETQY
cdr3_length: 11
j_call: TRBJ2-5
v_call: TRBV20-1

cdr3_aa: ASRGNTIY
cdr3_length: 8
j_call: TRBJ1-3
v_call: TRBV19

cdr3_aa: ASGRDYNSPLH
cdr3_length: 11
j_call: TRBJ1-6
v_call: TRBV12-3/TRBV12-4

cdr3_aa: AWSAQPASSPGQPQH
cdr3_length: 15
j_call: TRBJ1-5
v_call: TRBV30

cdr3_aa: ASSGGRGMNTEAF
cdr3_length: 13
j_call: TRBJ1-1
v_call: TRBV18

cdr3_aa: ASRLGLAQETQY
cdr3_length: 12
j_call: TRBJ2-5
v_call: TRBV3-1

cdr3_aa: ASSLATSGGTPYEQY
cdr3_length: 15
j_call: TRBJ2-7
v_call: TRBV7-8

cdr3_aa: AISELARGLDGYT
cdr3_length: 13
j_call: TRBJ1-2
v_call: TRBV10-3

cdr3_aa: ASSPSTGLADYNEQF
cdr3_length: 15
j_call: TRBJ2-1
v_call: TRBV28

cdr3_aa: ASSLTPGRGDGYT
cdr3_length: 13
j_call: TRBJ1-2
v_call: TRBV6-1

cdr3_aa: SVQLAGGADDTQY
cdr3_length: 13
j_call: TRBJ2-3
v_call: TRBV29-1

cdr3_aa: ATSDLKGAETQY
cdr3_length: 12
j_call: TRBJ2-5
v_call: TRBV24-1

cdr3_aa: ASSDRMLRGNQPQH
cdr3_length: 14
j_call: TRBJ1-5
v_call: TRBV28

cdr3_aa: ASRRQGEGTDTQY
cdr3_length: 13
j_call: TRBJ2-3
v_call: TRBV19

cdr3_aa: ASSPPGGEQF
cdr3_length: 10
j_call: TRBJ2-1
v_call: TRBV7-3

cdr3_aa: ASSWTGSTDTQY
cdr3_length: 12
j_call: TRBJ2-3
v_call: TRBV19

cdr3_aa: ASSDRPGTGVYGYT
cdr3_length: 14
j_call: TRBJ1-2
v_call: TRBV6-4

cdr3_aa: ASASKAGSPRGPQH
cdr3_length: 14
j_call: TRBJ1-5
v_call: TRBV6-1

cdr3_aa: ASSLRDRAPGELF
cdr3_length: 13
j_call: TRBJ2-2
v_call: TRBV11-1

cdr3_aa: ASSHGGVSSYGYT
cdr3_length: 13
j_call: TRBJ1-2
v_call: TRBV28

cdr3_aa: ASSWQLGTEAF
cdr3_length: 11
j_call: TRBJ1-1
v_call: TRBV2

cdr3_aa: AITGLAGGTSNPDTQY
cdr3_length: 16
j_call: TRBJ2-3
v_call: TRBV10-3

cdr3_aa: SARDQLQGYPEAF
cdr3_length: 13
j_call: TRBJ1-1
v_call: TRBV20-1

cdr3_aa: SASDRGPGANVLT
cdr3_length: 13
j_call: TRBJ2-6
v_call: TRBV20-1

cdr3_aa: ASSLGRETEAF
cdr3_length: 11
j_call: TRBJ1-1
v_call: TRBV5-4

cdr3_aa: ASSYGGWADSDTQY
cdr3_length: 14
j_call: TRBJ2-3
v_call: TRBV6-5

cdr3_aa: ASSPPGAGTYEQY
cdr3_length: 13
j_call: TRBJ2-7
v_call: TRBV6-2/TRBV6-3

cdr3_aa: ASTGPAGSPLH
cdr3_length: 11
j_call: TRBJ1-6
v_call: TRBV27

cdr3_aa: SVGLQGNTEAF
cdr3_length: 11
j_call: TRBJ1-1
v_call: TRBV29-1

cdr3_aa: ASSLDRGLYQPQH
cdr3_length: 13
j_call: TRBJ1-5
v_call: TRBV27